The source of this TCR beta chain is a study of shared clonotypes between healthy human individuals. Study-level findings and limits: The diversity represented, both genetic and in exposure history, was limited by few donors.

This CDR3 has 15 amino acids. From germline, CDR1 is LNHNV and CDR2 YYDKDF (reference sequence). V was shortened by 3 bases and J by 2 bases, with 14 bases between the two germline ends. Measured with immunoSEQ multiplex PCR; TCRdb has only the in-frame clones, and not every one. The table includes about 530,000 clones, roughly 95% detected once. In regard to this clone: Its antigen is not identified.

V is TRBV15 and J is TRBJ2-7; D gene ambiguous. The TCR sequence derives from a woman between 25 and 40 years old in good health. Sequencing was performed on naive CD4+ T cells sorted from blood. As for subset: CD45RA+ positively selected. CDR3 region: CATSSGPGGTYEQYF. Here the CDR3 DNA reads TGTGCCACCAGCAGTGGACCGGGTGGGACCTACGAGCAGTACTTC.